What follows are 32 T cell receptor beta chains derived from one specimen sequenced in a study of beta chain features in type 1 diabetes. All of the isolated RNA was reverse transcribed, so expressed TCRB transcripts were sequenced. Sequencing was performed with immunoSEQ multiplex PCR; in TCRdb, only in-frame clones are kept and a portion is missing. Of fewer than 550,000 clones in the sample, about an eighth were seen once. Sequenced input: naive CD4+ T cells from blood. Receptor source: a woman aged 18-30 years in good health.

This sequence joins TRBV5-1 and TRBJ1-1; no reliable D call. Germline V gives CDR1 SGHRS, CDR2 YFSETQ. This CDR3 spans 16 amino acids. V dropped 1 base and J dropped 7 bases, with 20 bases sitting between them. CDR3 DNA sequence: TGCGCCAGCAGCTTGTCTGGTGGCACCGTTCTTGGTGAAGCTTTCTTT. It codes for CASSLSGGTVLGEAFF.

This clone was seen more than once but under ten times. The J gene is TRBJ1-1, the V gene TRBV2; 9 bases agree with TRBD1. The CDR3 has 16 amino acids. Germline values: CDR1 SNHLY, CDR2 FYNNEI. The trim removed 4 bases at V and 3 bases at J, leaving 9 bases unmatched. CDR3 in DNA: TGTGCCAGCAGTGTAGGACAGGGGCGGTGGTACACTGAAGCTTTCTTT. Its protein is CASSVGQGRWYTEAFF. Full variable domain (outside the CDR3, taken from reference TRBV2 and TRBJ1-1): EPEVTQTPSHQVTQMGQEVILRCVPISNHLYFYWYRQILGQKVEFLVSFYNNEISEKSEIFDDQFSVERPDGSNFTLKIRSTKLEDSAMYFCASSVGQGRWYTEAFFGQGTRLTVV.

This clone was observed a handful of times. The rearrangement links TRBV4-2 to TRBJ1-6, with a possible D match to TRBD1 (6 bases). The CDR3 consists of 16 residues. The V gene lost 4 bases and the J gene lost 5 bases, with 15 bases spanning the gap. The germline V gene has CDR1 LGHNA and CDR2 YNFKEQ. For the CDR3, the DNA is TGTGCCAGCAGCCCCCAACAGGGATGGAATAATTCACCCCTCCACTTT. This translates into CASSPQQGWNNSPLHF.

This clone has only a few counts. The chain combines TRBV20-1 with TRBJ2-7; D could derive from TRBD1 or TRBD2 (5 bases each). This CDR3 is 10 amino acids long. Germline V gene data show CDR1 as DFQATT and CDR2 as SNEGSKA (reference sequence). The CDR3 spells CSAYTGTPVV. CDR3 DNA: TGCAGTGCTTATACCGGGACCCCGGTCGTC.

A few counts support this clone. This sequence joins TRBV7-9 and TRBJ2-3, with 14 bases lining up with TRBD2. From germline, CDR1 is SEHNR and CDR2 FQNEAQ (reference sequence). V shed 3 bases, J shed 3 bases, and the junction held 2 bases outside the gene matches. The CDR3 sequence is 16 residues long. CDR3 protein: CASSLTSGRGTDTQYF. The CDR3 bases are TGTGCCAGCAGCTTGACTAGCGGGAGGGGTACAGATACGCAGTATTTT. Looking up the rest from reference TRBV7-9 and TRBJ2-3 gives the full variable domain: DTGVSQNPRHKITKRGQNVTFRCDPISEHNRLYWYRQTLGQGPEFLTYFQNEAQLEKSRLLSDRFSAERPKGSFSTLEIQRTEQGDSAMYLCASSLTSGRGTDTQYFGPGTRLTVL.

This clone has more than one count but fewer than ten. The rearrangement joins TRBV18 to TRBJ2-7, with a weak D call TRBD1 (6 bases). CDR3 length equals 15 residues. Trimming stripped 5 bases from V and 0 bases from J, with 14 bases between. The germline V gene encodes CDR1 KGHSH and CDR2 LQKENI. The CDR3 DNA follows: TGTGCCAGCTCAAAAATAGGACAGATCTCCTACGAGCAGTACTTC. This gives the protein CASSKIGQISYEQYF.

This clone was counted a few times. The chain links TRBV20-1 to TRBJ2-3; D is unresolved. V was trimmed by 5 bases and J by 10 bases, leaving 13 bases between them. From germline, CDR1 is DFQATT and CDR2 SNEGSKA (reference sequence). This CDR3 is 11 amino acids long. CDR3 sequence reads: CSAAREGAQYF. CDR3 in DNA: TGCAGTGCTGCCAGAGAAGGAGCGCAGTATTTT.

The chain joins TRBV9 to TRBJ2-1; TRBD2 matches 8 bases. There are 19 residues in the CDR3. Looked up from germline, CDR1 is SGDLS and CDR2 is YYNGEE. The V segment lost 0 bases and the J segment 4 bases; nucleotides outside the gene matches: 15. The CDR3: CASSVGRGWASGSYNEQFF. The CDR3 DNA follows: TGTGCCAGCAGCGTAGGTCGTGGTTGGGCTAGCGGGTCGTACAATGAGCAGTTCTTC.

V is TRBV7-8 and J is TRBJ2-7; perhaps TRBD2 as D (5 bases). The length of the CDR3 is 12 residues. The germline gives CDR1 SGHVS, CDR2 FQNEAQ. Trimming left V 4 bases short and J 9 bases short, with 13 bases between. The CDR3 is CASSSQLEGQYF. The CDR3, as DNA: TGTGCCAGCAGCTCACAACTAGAAGGGCAGTACTTC.

The chain employs TRBV14 and TRBJ2-1; possibly TRBD2 for D (6 bases). V gave up 1 base and J gave up 5 bases, with 12 bases separating them. Germline V CDR1 and CDR2: SGHDN, FVKESK. The CDR3 sequence is 15 residues long. The CDR3 spells CASSQAGRMDNEQFF. The CDR3 nucleotides read TGTGCCAGCAGCCAAGCGGGGAGGATGGACAATGAGCAGTTCTTC.

This clone turned up a few times. The V and J genes are TRBV4-3 and TRBJ1-2; D is perhaps TRBD1 (6 bases). Germline loops: CDR1 LGHNA, CDR2 YSLEER. The CDR3 is 15 amino acids. The germline V and J ends were trimmed by 0 bases and 4 bases, with 12 bases remaining between them. Written as DNA, the CDR3 is TGCGCCAGCAGCCAAGATATTCAGGGGAGCTATGGCTACACCTTC. Encoded protein: CASSQDIQGSYGYTF.

This rearrangement joins TRBV7-3 to TRBJ2-3; the D is unclear. CDR1 and CDR2 from the germline V gene are SGHTA and FQGTGA. The CDR3 is made up of 12 amino acids. The V gene lost 5 bases and the J gene lost 1 base, with 4 bases spanning the gap. In DNA form, the CDR3 reads TGTGCCAGCAGCCCCGGCACAGATACGCAGTATTTT. Protein sequence: CASSPGTDTQYF. The full variable domain, its missing parts supplied by reference TRBV7-3 and TRBJ2-3, is GAGVSQTPSNKVTEKGKYVELRCDPISGHTALYWYRQSLGQGPEFLIYFQGTGAADDSGLPNDRFFAVRPEGSVSTLKIQRTERGDSAVYLCASSPGTDTQYFGPGTRLTVL.

This clone was counted only a few times. The CDR3 DNA reads TGTGCCAGCAGTGTTGACTTGGGGACAGGGAAAGAGACCCAGTACTTC. It specifies CASSVDLGTGKETQYF. The chain recombines TRBV2 with TRBJ2-5, with TRBD1 matching 9 bases. The CDR3 length is 16 residues. The V and J ends lost 4 bases and 3 bases, in that order; junction bases with no gene match: 9. The germline V gene has CDR1 SNHLY and CDR2 FYNNEI.

V is TRBV5-6 and J is TRBJ2-1; D gene unclear. V lost 7 bases and J lost 9, with 11 bases in between. Germline V gives CDR1 SGHDT, CDR2 YYEEEE. This CDR3 is built from 11 residues. The CDR3 loop reads CASGRPREQFF. DNA for the CDR3: TGTGCCAGCGGACGACCACGTGAGCAGTTCTTC.

This clone was picked up a small number of times. The V and J genes are TRBV5-6 and TRBJ1-5; 7 bases line up with TRBD1. The CDR3 covers 14 residues. The germline gives CDR1 SGHDT, CDR2 YYEEEE. Losses at the gene ends were 7 bases for V and 4 bases for J; bases not matched to a gene: 8. The CDR3 reads CASPQGWQNQPQHF. The CDR3 DNA follows: TGTGCCAGCCCACAGGGGTGGCAAAATCAGCCCCAGCATTTT.

The chain couples TRBV13 to TRBJ1-6; D is possibly TRBD1 (5 bases). Trimming removed 1 base at V and 9 bases at J, with 10 bases between. This CDR3 is 14 amino acids long. Germline V gene lookup returns CDR1 PRHDT and CDR2 FYEKMQ (reference sequence). The CDR3 bases are TGTGCCAGCAGCTTAGTAGGGGTTGGTTCACCCCTCCACTTT. It yields the protein CASSLVGVGSPLHF.

The genes are TRBV15 and TRBJ1-6; the match to TRBD1 covers 8 bases. The CDR3 contains 14 residues. Trimming cost V 0 bases and J 14 bases; bases outside gene matches: 6. Germline CDR1 reads LNHNV; CDR2 reads YYDKDF (reference sequence). The CDR3 DNA follows: TGTGCCACCAGCAGAGACCAGGGGGCCTCCACCCTCCACTTT. As protein: CATSRDQGASTLHF.

The rearrangement uses TRBV19 and TRBJ2-3; D gene unclear. The germline gives CDR1 LNHDA, CDR2 SQIVND (reference sequence). The length of the CDR3 is 14 residues. V was cut by 6 bases and J by 2 bases, with 12 bases left in between. In DNA, the CDR3 is TGTGCCAGTAGCATCAATGGTTACACAGATACGCAGTATTTT. Amino acids: CASSINGYTDTQYF.

The chain has TRBV7-3 and TRBJ2-2, with 8 bases matching TRBD1. V gave up 4 bases and J gave up 5 bases; unmatched junction bases: 6. The V gene's germline CDR1 is SGHTA and CDR2 FQGTGA. The CDR3 runs 15 residues. The CDR3 DNA is TGTGCCAGCAGCTCAGGACAGGGTCAAACCGGGGAGCTGTTTTTT. This codes for CASSSGQGQTGELFF. Based on the CDR3 plus reference TRBV7-3 and TRBJ2-2, the full variable domain is GAGVSQTPSNKVTEKGKYVELRCDPISGHTALYWYRQSLGQGPEFLIYFQGTGAADDSGLPNDRFFAVRPEGSVSTLKIQRTERGDSAVYLCASSSGQGQTGELFFGEGSRLTVL.

This clone was observed a few times. The chain combines TRBV18 with TRBJ2-3, with D tentatively TRBD2 (5 bases). CDR3 length equals 14 residues. Deletions cut 2 bases from V and 4 bases from J, with 10 bases between. Germline CDR1 and CDR2: KGHSH and LQKENI. CDR3 sequence reads: CASSPRSGADTQYF. Written as DNA, the CDR3 is TGTGCCAGCTCACCAAGGAGCGGTGCAGATACGCAGTATTTT.

This sequence joins TRBV18 and TRBJ2-1; TRBD1 matches 8 bases. CDR3 size: 16 residues. The germline V gene encodes CDR1 KGHSH and CDR2 LQKENI. The trim removed 1 base at V and 5 bases at J, leaving 7 bases unmatched. DNA for the CDR3: TGTGCCAGCTCACCACTGCCAGGGGGCGCGGACAATGAGCAGTTCTTC. Translation gives CASSPLPGGADNEQFF. Full variable domain (missing parts from reference TRBV18 and TRBJ2-1): NAGVMQNPRHLVRRRGQEARLRCSPMKGHSHVYWYRQLPEEGLKFMVYLQKENIIDESGMPKERFSAEFPKEGPSILRIQQVVRGDSAAYFCASSPLPGGADNEQFFGPGTRLTVL.

This clone was recorded only once. This sequence joins TRBV6-6 and TRBJ1-5; perhaps TRBD1 as D (6 bases). This CDR3 region has 12 residues. Germline CDR1 and CDR2: MNHNY and SVGAGI (reference sequence). The germline V and J ends were trimmed by 8 bases and 3 bases, with 8 bases remaining between them. CDR3 loop: CASGDNNQPQHF. DNA of the CDR3: TGTGCCAGCGGGGACAACAATCAGCCCCAGCATTTT.

A few counts support this clone. The genes are TRBV18 and TRBJ2-7; D gene unclear. The CDR3 loop spans 13 amino acids. Deletions cut 2 bases from V and 5 bases from J, with 10 bases between. Germline CDR1 KGHSH, CDR2 LQKENI. CDR3 sequence: CASSPYVKDEQYF. For the CDR3, the DNA is TGTGCCAGCTCACCATATGTCAAAGACGAGCAGTACTTC.

This clone has a handful of counts. A single base separates this from a much larger clone, so it may be a read error. The V and J genes are TRBV27 and TRBJ2-6, with D uncertain. The germline V gene has CDR1 MNHEY and CDR2 SMNVEV (reference sequence). The CDR3 loop spans 13 amino acids. V lost 6 bases, J lost 0 bases, and 3 bases lay in between. The CDR3, as DNA: TGTGCCAGCAGGATCTCTGGGGCCAACGTCCTGACTTTC. This sequence encodes CASRISGANVLTF.

V and J are TRBV29-1 and TRBJ1-1; unclear D gene. The V end lost 7 bases, the J end lost 5 bases, and 17 bases lay between the germline ends. Germline V gene lookup returns CDR1 SQVTM and CDR2 ANQGSEA. The CDR3 has 13 residues. In DNA form, the CDR3 reads TGCAGCGCACCTTCGCTAGCGGCTACTGAAGCTTTCTTT. This codes for CSAPSLAATEAFF.

The chain is built from TRBV9 and TRBJ2-2, with D maybe TRBD1 (5 bases). Germline CDR1 SGDLS, CDR2 YYNGEE. The V end lost 3 bases, the J end lost 7 bases, and 13 bases lay between the germline ends. The CDR3 covers 14 residues. The CDR3, as DNA: TGTGCCAGCAGCGAAGTGCCAGGGTACGGGGAGCTGTTTTTT. Encoded protein: CASSEVPGYGELFF.

J is TRBJ2-4 and V is TRBV29-1; 8 bases fit TRBD1. In germline, CDR1 is SQVTM, CDR2 ANQGSEA. Losses at the gene ends were 6 bases for V and 3 bases for J; bases not matched to a gene: 19. CDR3 length: 18 amino acids. The DNA for the CDR3 is TGCAGCGTGACTTCCGGGACAGGCGGCTTAGGTAGCAAAAACATTCAGTACTTC. Encoded protein: CSVTSGTGGLGSKNIQYF.

The genes are TRBV11-2 and TRBJ2-1; 8 positions agree with TRBD1. Germline CDR1 and CDR2: SGHAT and FQNNGV. CDR3 size: 15 residues. Trimming removed 2 bases from V and 7 bases from J; junction bases left unmatched: 7. CDR3 amino acids: CASSLIRTGSNEQFF. CDR3 bases: TGTGCCAGCAGCTTAATAAGGACAGGGTCTAATGAGCAGTTCTTC.

The table lists this clone with a few counts. Other DNA sequences in the sample encode the same CDR3. The V gene is TRBV4-3, the J gene TRBJ2-1; D perhaps matches TRBD1 (7 bases). CDR1 is LGHNA, CDR2 YSLEER, per germline. Between the trimmed V and J ends, which lost 1 base and 4 bases, there was a span of 17 bases. CDR3 size: 17 residues. The DNA for the CDR3 is TGCGCCAGCAGCCAAGGGGGGGACAGAGTCCTTTACAATGAGCAGTTCTTC. Protein: CASSQGGDRVLYNEQFF.

The V and J genes are TRBV7-2 and TRBJ2-7, with 7 bases aligning to TRBD1. Germline assignment: CDR1 SGHTA and CDR2 FQGNSA. CDR3 size: 19 residues. The V segment lost 7 bases and the J segment 4 bases; nucleotides outside the gene matches: 25. The CDR3 sequence: CASTLRFPPSTGFEYEQYF. CDR3 coding DNA: TGTGCCAGCACCTTGCGATTTCCCCCTTCGACAGGGTTTGAGTACGAGCAGTACTTC.

This clone appeared a few times. The same CDR3 arises from other DNA sequences in this sample as well. This chain uses TRBV18 with TRBJ1-1, with D uncertain. This CDR3 contains 13 residues. Germline assignment: CDR1 KGHSH and CDR2 LQKENI. Trimming removed 2 bases from V and 1 base from J, with 5 bases in between. CDR3 nucleotides: TGTGCCAGCTCACCATCCGGGAACACTGAAGCTTTCTTT. It translates to CASSPSGNTEAFF.

The chain is built from TRBV9 and TRBJ1-2, with TRBD1 matching over 11 bases. The ends lost 5 bases at V and 1 base at J; junction bases unmatched: 4. Germline CDR1 is SGDLS and CDR2 is YYNGEE. The CDR3 loop spans 15 amino acids. CDR3 sequence (DNA): TGTGCCAGCAGGCGGACAGGGGGCGATAACTATGGCTACACCTTC. It encodes CASRRTGGDNYGYTF.